The entry that follows covers one T cell receptor beta chain sequence. The record originates from a study of molecular identifiers for immune sequencing clone quantification. Per germline, CDR1 MNHEY and CDR2 SMNVEV (reference sequence). The CDR3 sequence is 14 residues long. Deletions cut 5 bases from V and 2 bases from J, with 10 bases between. TCRdb analysed the PCR reads with MiXCR anew, one entry per CDR3 protein. Of some 580,000 distinct CDR3 sequences listed, 25% are singletons. This chain uses TRBV27 with TRBJ2-1; D is perhaps TRBD2 (5 bases). Sequenced material: naive CD8+ T cells from blood, with Jurkat cell RNA spiked in. Subset of the sample: FACS-sorted CD8+CD4-CCR7+CD45RA+ naive T cells. This receptor was taken from a human donor in good health. Some libraries in this study had Jurkat cell RNA spiked in. This CDR3 reads CASSRTSAYNEQFF. In DNA, the CDR3 is TGTGCCAGCAGTCGTACTAGTGCCTACAATGAGCAGTTCTTC.